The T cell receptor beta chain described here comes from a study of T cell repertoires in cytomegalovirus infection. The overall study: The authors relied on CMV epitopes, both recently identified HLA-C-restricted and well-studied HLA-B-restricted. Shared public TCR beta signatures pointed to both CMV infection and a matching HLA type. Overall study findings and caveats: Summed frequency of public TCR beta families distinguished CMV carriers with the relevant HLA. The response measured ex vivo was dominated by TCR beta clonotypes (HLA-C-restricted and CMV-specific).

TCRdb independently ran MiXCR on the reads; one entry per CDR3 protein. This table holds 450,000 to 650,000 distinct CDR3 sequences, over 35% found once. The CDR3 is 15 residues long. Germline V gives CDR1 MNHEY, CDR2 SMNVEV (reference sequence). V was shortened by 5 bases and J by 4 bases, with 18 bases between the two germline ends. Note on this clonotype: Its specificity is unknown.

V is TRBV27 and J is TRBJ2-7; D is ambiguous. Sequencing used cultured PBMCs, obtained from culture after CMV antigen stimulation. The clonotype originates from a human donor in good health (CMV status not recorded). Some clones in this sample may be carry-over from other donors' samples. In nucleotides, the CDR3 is TGTGCCAGCAGTAACCTGAGACCTCTAACTTACGAGCAGTACTTC. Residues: CASSNLRPLTYEQYF.